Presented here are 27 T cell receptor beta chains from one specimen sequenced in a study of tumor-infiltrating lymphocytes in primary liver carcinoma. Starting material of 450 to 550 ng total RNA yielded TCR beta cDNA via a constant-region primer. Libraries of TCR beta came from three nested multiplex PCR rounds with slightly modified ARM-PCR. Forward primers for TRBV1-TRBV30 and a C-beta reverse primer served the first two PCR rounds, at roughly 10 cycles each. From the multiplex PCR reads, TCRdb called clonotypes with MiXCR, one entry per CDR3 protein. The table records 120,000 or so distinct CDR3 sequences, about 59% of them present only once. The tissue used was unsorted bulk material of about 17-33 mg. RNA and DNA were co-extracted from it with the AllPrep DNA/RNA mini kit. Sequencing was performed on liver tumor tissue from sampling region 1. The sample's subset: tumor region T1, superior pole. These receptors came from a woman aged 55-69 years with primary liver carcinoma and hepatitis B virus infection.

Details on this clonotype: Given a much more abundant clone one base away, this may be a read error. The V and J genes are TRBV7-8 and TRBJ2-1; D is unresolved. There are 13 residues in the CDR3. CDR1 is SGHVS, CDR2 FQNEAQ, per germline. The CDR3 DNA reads TGTGCCAGCGGCTTACCAAGAAACAATGAGCAGTTCTTC. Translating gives CASGLPRNNEQFF.

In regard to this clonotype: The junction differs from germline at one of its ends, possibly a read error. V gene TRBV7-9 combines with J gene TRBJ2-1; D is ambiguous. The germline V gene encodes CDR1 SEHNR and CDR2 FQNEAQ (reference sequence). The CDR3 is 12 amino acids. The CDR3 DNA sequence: TGTACCAGCACCCCAAAGTTCGATGAGCAGTTCTTC. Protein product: CTSTPKFDEQFF.

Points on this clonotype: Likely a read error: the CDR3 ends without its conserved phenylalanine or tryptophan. CDR3 sequence (DNA): TGCAGTGCGCTATTGGCTAGTCACGGCTACAATGAGCAGTTCTAC. Protein product: CSALLASHGYNEQFY. The chain has TRBV20-1 and TRBJ2-1; D gene unclear. The CDR3 sequence is 15 residues long. Germline loops: CDR1 DFQATT, CDR2 SNEGSKA (reference sequence). The V gene lost 6 bases and the J gene lost 3 bases, with 18 bases spanning the gap.

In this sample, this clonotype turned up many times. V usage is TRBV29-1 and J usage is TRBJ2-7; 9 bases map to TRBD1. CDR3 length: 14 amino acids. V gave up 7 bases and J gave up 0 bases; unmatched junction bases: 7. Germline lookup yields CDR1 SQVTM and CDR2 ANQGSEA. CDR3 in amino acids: CSATGTGSSYEQYF. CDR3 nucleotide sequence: TGCAGCGCAACCGGGACAGGGAGCTCCTACGAGCAGTACTTC.

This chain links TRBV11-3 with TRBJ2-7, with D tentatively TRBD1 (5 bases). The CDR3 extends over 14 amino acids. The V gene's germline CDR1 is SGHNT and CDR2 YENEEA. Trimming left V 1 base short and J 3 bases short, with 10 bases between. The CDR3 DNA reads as TGTGCCAGCAGCTTAGTGCAGGGCATCTACGAGCAGTACTTC. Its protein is CASSLVQGIYEQYF.

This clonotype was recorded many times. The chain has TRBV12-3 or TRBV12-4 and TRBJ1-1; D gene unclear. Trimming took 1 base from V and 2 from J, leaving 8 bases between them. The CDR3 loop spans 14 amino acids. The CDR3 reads CASSLGPGNTEAFF. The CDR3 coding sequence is TGTGCCAGCAGTTTAGGGCCAGGAAACACTGAAGCTTTCTTT.

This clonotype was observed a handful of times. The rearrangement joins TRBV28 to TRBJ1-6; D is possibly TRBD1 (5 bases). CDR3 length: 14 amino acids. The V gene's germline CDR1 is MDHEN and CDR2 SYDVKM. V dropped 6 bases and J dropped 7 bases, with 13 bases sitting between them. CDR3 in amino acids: CASRHGTWNSPLHF. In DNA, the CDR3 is TGTGCCAGCAGGCACGGGACCTGGAATTCACCCCTCCACTTT.

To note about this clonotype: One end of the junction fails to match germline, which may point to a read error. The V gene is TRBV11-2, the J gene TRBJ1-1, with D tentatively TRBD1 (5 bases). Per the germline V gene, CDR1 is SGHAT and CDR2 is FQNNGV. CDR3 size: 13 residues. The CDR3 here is CARSSTVNTESFF. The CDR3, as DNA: TGTGCCAGAAGCTCGACAGTGAACACTGAATCTTTCTTT.

The CDR3 DNA reads TGTGCCAGCAGCCTACCAGGACTTTTGGAGGAGACCCAGTACTTC. Its protein product is CASSLPGLLEETQYF. The chain joins TRBV11-3 to TRBJ2-5, with D tentatively TRBD2 (5 bases). Germline V lookup: CDR1 SGHNT, CDR2 YENEEA. V was pared by 5 bases and J by 5 bases, with 18 bases between. This CDR3 has 15 residues.

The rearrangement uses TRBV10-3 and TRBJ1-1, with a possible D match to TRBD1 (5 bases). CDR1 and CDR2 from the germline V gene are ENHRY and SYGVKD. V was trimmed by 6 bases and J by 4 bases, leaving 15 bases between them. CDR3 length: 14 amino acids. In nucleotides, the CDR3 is TGTGCCATCAGGGCGTACAGGTTGAGCACTGAAGCTTTCTTT. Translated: CAIRAYRLSTEAFF.

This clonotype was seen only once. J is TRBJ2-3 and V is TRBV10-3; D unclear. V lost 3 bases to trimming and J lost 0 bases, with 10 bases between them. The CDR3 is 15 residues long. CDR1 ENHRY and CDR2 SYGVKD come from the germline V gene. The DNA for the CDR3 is TGTGCCATCAGTGACGAGCGACGTAGCACAGATACGCAGTATTTT. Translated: CAISDERRSTDTQYF.

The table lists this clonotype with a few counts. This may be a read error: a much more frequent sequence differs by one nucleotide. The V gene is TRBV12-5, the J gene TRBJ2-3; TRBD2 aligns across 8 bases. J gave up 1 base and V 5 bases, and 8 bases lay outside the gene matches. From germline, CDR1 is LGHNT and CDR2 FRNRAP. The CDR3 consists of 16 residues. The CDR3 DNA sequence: TGTGCTAGTGGTAACGGACAAGCGGGAGGCACAGATACGCAGTATTTT. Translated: CASGNGQAGGTDTQYF.

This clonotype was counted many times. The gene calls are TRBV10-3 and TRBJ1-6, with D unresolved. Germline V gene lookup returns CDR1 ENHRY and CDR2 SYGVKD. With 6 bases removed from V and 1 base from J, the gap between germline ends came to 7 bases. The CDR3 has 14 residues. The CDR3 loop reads CAIRTGSYNSPLHF. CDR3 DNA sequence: TGTGCCATCAGGACCGGATCCTATAATTCACCCCTCCACTTT.

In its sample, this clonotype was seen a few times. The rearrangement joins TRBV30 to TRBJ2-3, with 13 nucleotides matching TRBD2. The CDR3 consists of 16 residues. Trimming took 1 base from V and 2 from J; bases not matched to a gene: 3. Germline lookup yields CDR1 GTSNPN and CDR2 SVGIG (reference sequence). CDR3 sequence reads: CAWSGGTSGATDTQYF. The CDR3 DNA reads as TGTGCCTGGAGTGGAGGGACTAGCGGGGCCACAGATACGCAGTATTTT.

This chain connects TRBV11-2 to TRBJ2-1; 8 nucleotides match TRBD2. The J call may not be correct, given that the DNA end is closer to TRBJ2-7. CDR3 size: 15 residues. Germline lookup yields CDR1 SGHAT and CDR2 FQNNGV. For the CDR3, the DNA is TGTGCCAGCAGCTTGGAGAGCGGGAGTGTGAGCGAGCAGTACTTC. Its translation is CASSLESGSVSEQYF.

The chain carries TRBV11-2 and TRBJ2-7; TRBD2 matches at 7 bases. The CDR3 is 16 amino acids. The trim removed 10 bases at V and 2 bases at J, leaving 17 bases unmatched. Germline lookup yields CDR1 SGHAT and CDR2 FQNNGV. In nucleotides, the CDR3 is TGTGCCAACAGGAAACCGGGGCTAGCGGAGCCCTACGAGCAGTACTTC. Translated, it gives CANRKPGLAEPYEQYF.

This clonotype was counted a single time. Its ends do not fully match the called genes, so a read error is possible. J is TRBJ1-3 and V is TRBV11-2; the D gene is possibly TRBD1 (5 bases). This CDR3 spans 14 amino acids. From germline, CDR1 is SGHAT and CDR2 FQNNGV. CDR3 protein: CASSLGDSRKTIYF. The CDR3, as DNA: TGTGCCAGCAGCTTAGGTGACAGCAGAAAGACCATATATTTT. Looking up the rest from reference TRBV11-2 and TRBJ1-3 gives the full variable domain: EAGVAQSPRYKIIEKRQSVAFWCNPISGHATLYWYQQILGQGPKLLIQFQNNGVVDDSQLPKDRFSAERLKGVDSTLKIQPAKLEDSAVYLCASSLGDSRKTIYFGEGSWLTVV.

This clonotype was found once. For the CDR3, the DNA is TGTGCCACCAGCAGAGGGGGGAAGGCGCTGTTTTTT. Translation gives CATSRGGKALFF. V gene TRBV15 combines with J gene TRBJ2-2; D might be TRBD1 or TRBD2, each matching 5 bases. Trimming removed 1 base at V and 13 bases at J, with 10 bases between. The V gene's germline CDR1 is LNHNV and CDR2 YYDKDF (reference sequence). This CDR3 is built from 12 residues.

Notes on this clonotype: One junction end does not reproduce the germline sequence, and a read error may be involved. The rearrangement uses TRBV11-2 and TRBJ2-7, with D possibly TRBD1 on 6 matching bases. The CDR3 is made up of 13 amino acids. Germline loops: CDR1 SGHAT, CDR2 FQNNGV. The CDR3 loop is CASSFQGLTEQYF. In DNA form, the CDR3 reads TGTGCCAGTAGCTTCCAGGGGTTGACCGAGCAGTACTTC.

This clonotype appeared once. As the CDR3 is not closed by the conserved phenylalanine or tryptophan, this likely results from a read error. CDR3 in DNA: TGCAGCGTTGCCGGGACCCCAGGTGAAAAACTGTTTTCT. It specifies CSVAGTPGEKLFS. The rearrangement links TRBV29-1 to TRBJ1-4; TRBD1 is a possible D gene (5 bases). Trimming took 4 bases from V and 7 from J, leaving 13 bases between them. This CDR3 contains 13 residues. Per germline, CDR1 SQVTM and CDR2 ANQGSEA.

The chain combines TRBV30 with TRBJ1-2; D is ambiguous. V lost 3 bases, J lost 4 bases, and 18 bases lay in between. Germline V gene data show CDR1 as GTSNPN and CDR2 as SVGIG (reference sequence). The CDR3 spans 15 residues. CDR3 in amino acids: CAWSPKTQFFYGYTF. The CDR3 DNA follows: TGTGCCTGGAGCCCAAAGACCCAATTTTTCTATGGCTACACCTTC.

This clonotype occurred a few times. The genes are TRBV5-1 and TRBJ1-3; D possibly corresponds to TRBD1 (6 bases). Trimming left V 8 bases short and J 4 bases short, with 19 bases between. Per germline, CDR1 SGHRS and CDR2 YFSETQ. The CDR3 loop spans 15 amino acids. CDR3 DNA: TGCGCCAGTCAACTATGGGGGGCGCAGGGAAACACCATATATTTT. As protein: CASQLWGAQGNTIYF.

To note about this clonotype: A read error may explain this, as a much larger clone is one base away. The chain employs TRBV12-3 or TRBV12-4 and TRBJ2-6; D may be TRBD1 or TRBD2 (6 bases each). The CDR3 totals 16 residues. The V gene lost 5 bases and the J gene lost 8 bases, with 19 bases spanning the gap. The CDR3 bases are TGTGCCAGCAGTCTCCTTGGGGGGCAGGTGACCAACGTCCTGACTTTC. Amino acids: CASSLLGGQVTNVLTF.

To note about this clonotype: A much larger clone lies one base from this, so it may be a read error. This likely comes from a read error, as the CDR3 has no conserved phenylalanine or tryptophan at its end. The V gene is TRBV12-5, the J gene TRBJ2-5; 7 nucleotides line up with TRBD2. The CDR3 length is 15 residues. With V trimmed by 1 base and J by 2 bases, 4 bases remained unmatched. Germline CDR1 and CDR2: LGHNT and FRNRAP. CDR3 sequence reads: CASGLGLAVQETQYL. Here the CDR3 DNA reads TGTGCTAGTGGTTTGGGGCTAGCGGTTCAAGAGACCCAGTACCTC.

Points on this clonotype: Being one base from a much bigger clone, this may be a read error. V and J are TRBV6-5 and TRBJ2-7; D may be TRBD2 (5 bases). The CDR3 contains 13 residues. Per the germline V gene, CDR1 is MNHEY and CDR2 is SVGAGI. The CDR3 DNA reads TGTGCCGGCAGTAGGGTAGGCGGGTACGAGCAGTACTTC. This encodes CAGSRVGGYEQYF.

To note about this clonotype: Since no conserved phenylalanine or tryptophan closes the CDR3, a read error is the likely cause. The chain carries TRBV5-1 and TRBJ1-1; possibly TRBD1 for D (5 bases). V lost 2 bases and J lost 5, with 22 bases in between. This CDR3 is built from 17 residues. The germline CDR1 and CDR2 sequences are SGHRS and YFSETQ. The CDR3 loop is CASSLEPRDGGRTEAFL. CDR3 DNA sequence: TGCGCCAGCAGCTTAGAGCCCCGGGACGGGGGACGGACTGAAGCTTTCCTT.

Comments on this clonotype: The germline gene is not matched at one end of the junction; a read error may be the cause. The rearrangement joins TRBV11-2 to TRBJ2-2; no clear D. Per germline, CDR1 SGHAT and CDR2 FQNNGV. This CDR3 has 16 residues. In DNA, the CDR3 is TGTGCCAGCAGAGACGGGCGCAACACGAACACCGTGGAGCTGTTTTTT. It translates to CASRDGRNTNTVELFF.